This TCR beta chain comes out of a study of CD8 T cells in ankylosing spondylitis. Construction of TCR beta libraries was performed using quantitative 5'-RACE with molecular barcodes. TCRdb re-derived calls from the 5' RACE reads in MiXCR, one entry per CDR3 protein. Among 150,000 to 200,000 distinct CDR3 sequences listed, under 35% were seen once. With regard to this clonotype: The antigen remains unidentified.

Study-level results: With a CD8+ phenotype, disease-linked clones were relatively rare in peripheral blood. From matched ankylosing spondylitis synovial fluid, disease-linked clones were reportedly recovered at significantly enriched levels.

The CDR3 loop spans 14 amino acids. Germline CDR1 MNHNS, CDR2 SASEGT. The J segment lost 6 bases and the V segment lost 7 bases, leaving 5 bases of the junction unmatched. This chain connects TRBV6-1 to TRBJ1-4, with 10 bases matching TRBD1. The sequence was collected from a male donor with ankylosing spondylitis. The sequencing sample was made of synovial fluid, either unsorted or a sorted T cell fraction (not recorded which). CDR3 DNA: TGTGCCAGCATGTCCGGGACAGGGGATGAAAAACTGTTTTTT. Its translation is CASMSGTGDEKLFF.